A selection of T cell receptor beta chains follows, all from one sample in a study of shared clonotypes between healthy human individuals. Clones were read by immunoSEQ multiplex PCR, and TCRdb kept only the in-frame ones, dropping some. The data hold 2 million to 2.5 million clones, with around 95% observed a single time. Sequenced: naive CD4+ T cells sorted from blood. Source of these receptors: a young man in good health. Each CDR3 is given with its conserved first and last residue. Fields, in order: V gene, clone size, D gene, J gene, CDR3 protein, CDR3 DNA. A D gene is named only where the DNA matches it firmly. The size of a clone is reported for some rows only, either as once, few or many, or as a class for expanded clones.

>TRBV5-1|once|NA|TRBJ2-1
CASSSVGGSYNEQFF
TGCGCCAGCAGCTCGGTTGGGGGTTCCTACAATGAGCAGTTCTTC
>TRBV7-2|NA|NA|TRBJ2-7
CASSLVGGGLAAYEQYF
TGTGCCAGCAGCTTAGTAGGGGGGGGCCTAGCGGCCTACGAGCAGTACTTC
>TRBV9|NA|NA|TRBJ2-7
CASSVQATSAYEQYF
TGTGCCAGCAGCGTTCAGGCAACGTCTGCCTACGAGCAGTACTTC
>TRBV30|NA|NA|TRBJ1-6
CAWRGGARSPLHF
TGTGCCTGGAGAGGGGGGGCGCGTTCACCCCTCCACTTT
>TRBV6-5|NA|NA|TRBJ1-2
CASSTTGGSYYGYTF
TGTGCCAGCAGTACCACGGGGGGAAGTTACTATGGCTACACCTTC
>TRBV5-1|NA|TRBD1|TRBJ1-6
CASSLYGTVNSPLHF
TGCGCCAGCAGCTTGTATGGGACAGTTAATTCACCCCTCCACTTT
>TRBV7-9|NA|TRBD1|TRBJ1-5
CASSFGTGIPTGQPQHF
TGTGCCAGCAGCTTCGGGACAGGGATACCCACCGGTCAGCCCCAGCATTTT
>TRBV7-9|NA|TRBD2|TRBJ2-7
CASSTTGTTSAQYF
TGTGCCAGCAGCACTACCGGGACTACATCGGCGCAGTACTTC
>TRBV2|NA|TRBD1|TRBJ2-5
CASSEALGTGPQTQYF
TGTGCCAGCAGTGAAGCGCTTGGGACAGGTCCCCAGACCCAGTACTTC
>TRBV5-5|NA|TRBD2|TRBJ2-7
CASSLGLAGVYEQYF
TGTGCCAGCAGCTTGGGGCTAGCGGGAGTTTACGAGCAGTACTTC
>TRBV30|NA|NA|TRBJ2-4
CAWSVGQQNIQYF
TGTGCCTGGAGTGTAGGGCAGCAAAACATTCAGTACTTC
>TRBV2|once|TRBD1|TRBJ1-2
CASSLQGAGGYTF
TGTGCCAGCAGTCTTCAGGGGGCAGGGGGCTACACCTTC